The text below deals with one T cell receptor beta chain. Its antigen is as yet unknown. The ends lost 6 bases at V and 5 bases at J; junction bases unmatched: 7. CDR3 size: 15 residues. From germline, CDR1 is SQVTM and CDR2 ANQGSEA. The data derive from a study of vaccination effects on CD4 cells after COVID-19. Study overall: Samples were collected from a few convalescent patients early and late following vaccination. General observations from the study: Mainly new vaccine-induced clones made up the post-vaccine spike-reactive clones in convalescents. Vaccine- and infection-induced clones showed marked clonal contraction late following vaccination.

The protocol was immunoSEQ multiplex PCR, while the TCRdb copy is restricted to in-frame clones and leaves out a portion. The table shows 14,000 or so clones, with 60% to 85% occurring only once. Sequencing in the ViraFEST assay came after antigen-specific CD4+ T cells had been expanded with viral peptide pools, which were used to stimulate PBMC. It was after approximately 11 days of culture that CD4+ T cells were isolated. Confirmation by PCR established that the person had SARS-CoV-2 infection between March and December 2020. Of the BNT162b2 and mRNA-1273 vaccines, participants received two doses of one or the other.

This specimen consisted of CD4+ T cells from PBMCs cultured with SARS-CoV-2 spike peptides, obtained after COVID-19 vaccination. The chain uses TRBV29-1 and TRBJ2-3; 14 bases match TRBD2. This sequence was found in a human donor who had a prior SARS-CoV-2 infection. In nucleotides, the CDR3 is TGCAGCGTCCTGGGACTAGCGGGAGATGGAGATACGCAGTATTTT. This encodes CSVLGLAGDGDTQYF.